This T cell receptor beta chain appears in the sequencing data of a study of T cells after yellow fever vaccination. Study context: Fractions low in cell number were prepared with SMART-Seq v4 Ultra Low Input. Study-wide results and limits: FACS-sorted repertoires could harbor abundant contaminating bulk-population clonotypes. At under 97% for CD4 and roughly 87% for CD8, most primary-vaccination clones showed up again after the booster.

CDR1 and CDR2 (germline): SGHKS, YYEKEE (reference sequence). Deletions cut 4 bases from V and 4 bases from J, with 13 bases between. This CDR3 has 14 residues. Concerning this clonotype: The antigen is undetermined.

5'RACE template switching generated TCR cDNA, adding a universal primer site and UMIs. TCRdb called the 5' RACE reads again in MiXCR, with one record for every CDR3 protein. In the table there are under 700,000 distinct CDR3 sequences, about a sixth of which are singletons. The sequence derives from a man between 18 and 29 years old who received the YFV17D yellow fever vaccine. The specimen comprised PBMCs, sampled roughly 5 days after the first yellow fever vaccination. The gene calls are TRBV5-5 and TRBJ2-3; the D is unclear. The DNA for the CDR3 is TGTGCCAGCAGCCCTGGGCTCTTCTCAGATACGCAGTATTTT. Its translation is CASSPGLFSDTQYF.